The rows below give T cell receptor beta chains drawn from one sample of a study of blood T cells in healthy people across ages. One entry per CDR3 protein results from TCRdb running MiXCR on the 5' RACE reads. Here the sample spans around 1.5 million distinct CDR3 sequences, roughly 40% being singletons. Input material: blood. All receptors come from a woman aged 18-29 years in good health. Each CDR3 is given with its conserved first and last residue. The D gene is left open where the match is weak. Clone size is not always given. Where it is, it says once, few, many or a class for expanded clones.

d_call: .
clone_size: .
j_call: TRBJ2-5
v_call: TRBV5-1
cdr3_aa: CASSLRAHRGNEQYF
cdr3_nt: TGCGCCAGCAGCTTGAGGGCACATCGAGGCAATGAGCAGTACTTC

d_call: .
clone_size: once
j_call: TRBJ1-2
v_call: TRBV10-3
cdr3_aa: CAITEQVTYGYTF
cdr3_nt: TGTGCCATCACTGAGCAGGTGACCTATGGCTACACCTTC

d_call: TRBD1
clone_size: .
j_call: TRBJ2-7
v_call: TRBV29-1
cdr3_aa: CSVESLLAGGEQYF
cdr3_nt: TGCAGCGTTGAGTCCTTGTTGGCAGGGGGTGAGCAGTACTTC

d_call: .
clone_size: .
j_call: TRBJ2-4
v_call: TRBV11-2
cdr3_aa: CASSLDVTPLGGNLEYF
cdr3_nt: TGTGCCAGCAGCTTAGATGTTACACCCCTCGGGGGCAATTTGGAGTACTTC

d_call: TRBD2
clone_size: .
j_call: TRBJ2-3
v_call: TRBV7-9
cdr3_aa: CASSAGETTDTQYF
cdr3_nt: TGTGCCAGCAGCGCGGGGGAGACCACAGATACGCAGTATTTT

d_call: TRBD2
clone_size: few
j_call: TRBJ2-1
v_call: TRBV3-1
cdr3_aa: CASSRLAGANEQFF
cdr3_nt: TGTGCCAGCAGCCGACTAGCGGGGGCCAATGAGCAGTTCTTC

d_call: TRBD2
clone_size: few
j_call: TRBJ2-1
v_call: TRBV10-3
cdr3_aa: CAISEVLAGGEQFF
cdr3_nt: TGTGCCATCAGTGAAGTACTAGCCGGGGGGGAGCAGTTCTTC

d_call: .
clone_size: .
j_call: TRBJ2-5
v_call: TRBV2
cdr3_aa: CASRERRGRSQETQYF
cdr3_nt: TGTGCCAGCAGAGAAAGGAGAGGGCGGTCACAAGAGACCCAGTACTTC

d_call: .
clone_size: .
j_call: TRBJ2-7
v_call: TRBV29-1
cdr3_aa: CSGWDSSYEQYF
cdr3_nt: TGCAGCGGCTGGGACTCTTCCTACGAGCAGTACTTC

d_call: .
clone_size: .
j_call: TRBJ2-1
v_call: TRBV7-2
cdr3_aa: CASSSGGLEQFF
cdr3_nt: TGTGCCAGCAGCTCAGGAGGTTTAGAGCAGTTCTTC

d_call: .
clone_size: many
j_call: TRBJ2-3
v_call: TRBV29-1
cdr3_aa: CSVQDGADTQYF
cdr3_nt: TGCAGCGTTCAAGACGGGGCAGATACGCAGTATTTT

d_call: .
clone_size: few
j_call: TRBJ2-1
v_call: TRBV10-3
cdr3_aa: CAMALASGTEQFF
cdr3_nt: TGTGCCATGGCACTCGCTTCCGGGACTGAGCAGTTCTTC

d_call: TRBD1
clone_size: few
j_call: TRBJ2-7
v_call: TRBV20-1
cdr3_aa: CSALNQDRVPYEQYF
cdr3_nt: TGCAGTGCTCTTAACCAGGACAGGGTTCCCTACGAGCAGTACTTC

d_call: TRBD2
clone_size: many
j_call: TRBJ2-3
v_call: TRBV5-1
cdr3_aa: CASHPTSGPTDTQYF
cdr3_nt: TGCGCCAGCCATCCGACTAGCGGCCCCACAGATACGCAGTATTTT

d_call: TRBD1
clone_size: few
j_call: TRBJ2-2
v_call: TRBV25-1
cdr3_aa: CASSAVGTGNTGELFF
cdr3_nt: TGTGCCAGCAGTGCGGTAGGGACAGGGAACACCGGGGAGCTGTTTTTT

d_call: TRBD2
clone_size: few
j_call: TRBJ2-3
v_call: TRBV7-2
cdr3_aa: CASSSASGRTDTQYF
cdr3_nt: TGTGCCAGCAGCTCCGCTAGCGGCCGCACAGATACGCAGTATTTT

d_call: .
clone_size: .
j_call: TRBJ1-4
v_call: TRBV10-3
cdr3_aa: CAISEDDRSKLFF
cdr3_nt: TGTGCCATCAGTGAAGACGACAGGTCAAAACTGTTTTTT

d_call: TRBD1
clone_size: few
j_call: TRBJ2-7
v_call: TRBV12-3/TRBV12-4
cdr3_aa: CASSLGTGHYEQYF
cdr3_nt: TGTGCCAGCAGCTTGGGGACAGGGCATTACGAGCAGTACTTC

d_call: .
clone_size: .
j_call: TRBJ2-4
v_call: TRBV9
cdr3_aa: CASSVNLAKNIQYF
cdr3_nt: TGTGCCAGCAGCGTAAATTTAGCCAAAAACATTCAGTACTTC

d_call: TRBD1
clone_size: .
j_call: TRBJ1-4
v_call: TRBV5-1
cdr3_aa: CASSLETGADEKLFF
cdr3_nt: TGCGCCAGCAGCTTGGAGACAGGGGCTGATGAAAAACTGTTTTTT

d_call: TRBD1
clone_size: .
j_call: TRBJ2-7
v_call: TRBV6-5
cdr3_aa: CASTQTGDSYEQYF
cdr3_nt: TGTGCCAGCACCCAGACAGGGGACTCCTACGAGCAGTACTTC

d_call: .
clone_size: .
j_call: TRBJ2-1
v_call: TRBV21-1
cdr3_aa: CASSKGERMDNEQFF
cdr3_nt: TGTGCCAGCAGCAAAGGAGAACGGATGGACAATGAGCAGTTCTTC

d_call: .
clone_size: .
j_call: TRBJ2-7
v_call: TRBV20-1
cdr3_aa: CSATPTSGGYEQYF
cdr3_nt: TGCAGTGCCACCCCGACTAGTGGAGGGTACGAGCAGTACTTC

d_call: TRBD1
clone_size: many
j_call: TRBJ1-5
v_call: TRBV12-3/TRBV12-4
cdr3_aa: CASSLDRGGQPQHF
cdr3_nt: TGTGCCAGCAGTTTGGACAGGGGTGGCCAGCCCCAGCATTTT

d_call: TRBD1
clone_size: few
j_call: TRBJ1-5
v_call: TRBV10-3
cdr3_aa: CAISESRTGSNQPQHF
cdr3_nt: TGTGCCATCAGTGAGTCGAGGACAGGTAGCAATCAGCCCCAGCATTTT

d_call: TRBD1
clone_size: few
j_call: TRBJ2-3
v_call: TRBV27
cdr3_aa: CASSFRGPESTDTQYF
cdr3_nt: TGTGCCAGCAGTTTCAGGGGGCCCGAAAGCACAGATACGCAGTATTTT

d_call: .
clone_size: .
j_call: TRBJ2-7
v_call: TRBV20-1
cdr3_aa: CSASLLSKQYF
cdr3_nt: TGCAGTGCTAGCCTACTTAGTAAGCAGTACTTC

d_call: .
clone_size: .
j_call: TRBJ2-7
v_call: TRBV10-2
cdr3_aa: CASSESGISYEQYF
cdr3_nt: TGCGCCAGCAGTGAGTCGGGGATTTCGTACGAGCAGTACTTC

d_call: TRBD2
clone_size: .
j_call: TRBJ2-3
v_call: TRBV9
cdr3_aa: CASSRLAGTSTDTQYF
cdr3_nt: TGTGCCAGCAGCCGACTAGCGGGGACTAGCACAGATACGCAGTATTTT

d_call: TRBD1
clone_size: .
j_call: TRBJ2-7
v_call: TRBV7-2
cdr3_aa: CASSSRSKGQGGNEQYF
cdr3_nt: TGTGCCAGCAGCTCCAGATCGAAGGGACAGGGTGGCAATGAGCAGTACTTC

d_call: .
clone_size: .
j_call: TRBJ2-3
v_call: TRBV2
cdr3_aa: CASSGERDTQYF
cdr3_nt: TGTGCCAGCAGTGGTGAGAGAGATACGCAGTATTTT

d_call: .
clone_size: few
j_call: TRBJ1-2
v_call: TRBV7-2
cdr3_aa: CASSTMNYGYTF
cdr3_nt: TGTGCCAGCAGCACCATGAACTATGGCTACACCTTC

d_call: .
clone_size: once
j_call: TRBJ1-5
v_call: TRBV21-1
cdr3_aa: CASSAYLLQTGIWGQPQHF
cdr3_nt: TGTGCCAGCAGCGCTTACCTTCTCCAGACAGGCATCTGGGGTCAGCCCCAGCATTTT

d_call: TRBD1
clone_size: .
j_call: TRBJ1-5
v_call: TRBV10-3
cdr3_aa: CATTTGNSNQPQHF
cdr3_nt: TGTGCCACCACGACAGGGAATAGCAATCAGCCCCAGCATTTT

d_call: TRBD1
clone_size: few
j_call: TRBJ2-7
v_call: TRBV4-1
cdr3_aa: CASSQDRGGSYEQYF
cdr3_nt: TGCGCCAGCAGCCAAGATCGAGGGGGCTCTTACGAGCAGTACTTC

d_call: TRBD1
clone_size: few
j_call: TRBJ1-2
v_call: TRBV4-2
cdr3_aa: CASSQEYGTGASNYGYTF
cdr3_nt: TGTGCCAGCAGCCAAGAATATGGGACAGGGGCTTCTAACTATGGCTACACCTTC

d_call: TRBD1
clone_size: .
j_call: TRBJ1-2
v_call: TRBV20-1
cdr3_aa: CSARGDRDSLGYTF
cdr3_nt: TGCAGTGCCCGAGGAGACAGGGACTCCCTCGGCTACACCTTC

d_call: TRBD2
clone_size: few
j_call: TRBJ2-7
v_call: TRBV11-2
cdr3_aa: CASSLDPWLAESSYEQYF
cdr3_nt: TGTGCCAGCAGCTTAGATCCCTGGCTAGCGGAGAGCTCCTACGAGCAGTACTTC

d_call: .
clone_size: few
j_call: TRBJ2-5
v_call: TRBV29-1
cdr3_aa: CSAPPGKETQYF
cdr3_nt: TGCAGCGCTCCCCCAGGGAAAGAGACCCAGTACTTC

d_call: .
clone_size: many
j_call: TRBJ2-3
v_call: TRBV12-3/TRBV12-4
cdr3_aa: CASSLREAVGTQYF
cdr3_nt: TGTGCCAGCAGTTTAAGGGAGGCGGTCGGTACGCAGTATTTT

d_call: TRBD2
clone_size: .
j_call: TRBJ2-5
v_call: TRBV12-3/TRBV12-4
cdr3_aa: CASSEISGRRETQYF
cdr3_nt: TGTGCCAGCAGTGAGATTAGCGGGAGACGGGAGACCCAGTACTTC

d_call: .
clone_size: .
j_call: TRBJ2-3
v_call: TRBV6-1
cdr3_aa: CASSEQSGTDTQYF
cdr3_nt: TGTGCCAGCAGTGAACAGTCCGGCACAGATACGCAGTATTTT

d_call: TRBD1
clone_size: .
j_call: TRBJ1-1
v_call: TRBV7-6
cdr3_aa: CASSLFAVIEGADTEAFF
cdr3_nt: TGTGCCAGCAGCTTATTCGCCGTAATTGAGGGGGCGGACACTGAAGCTTTCTTT

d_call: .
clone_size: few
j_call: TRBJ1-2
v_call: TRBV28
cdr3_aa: CASSFGSVGYTF
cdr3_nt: TGTGCCAGCAGTTTTGGGTCGGTAGGCTACACCTTC

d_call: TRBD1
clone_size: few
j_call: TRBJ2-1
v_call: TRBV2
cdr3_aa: CASSVRQGASYNEQFF
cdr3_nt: TGTGCCAGCAGTGTACGACAGGGGGCAAGCTACAATGAGCAGTTCTTC

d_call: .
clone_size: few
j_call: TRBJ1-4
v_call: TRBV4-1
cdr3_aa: CASSQGPGGEKLFF
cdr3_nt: TGCGCCAGCAGCCAGGGACCGGGAGGCGAAAAACTGTTTTTT

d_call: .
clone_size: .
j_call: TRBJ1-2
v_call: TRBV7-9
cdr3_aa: CASSPGGLNYGYTF
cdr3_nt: TGTGCCAGCAGCCCCGGCGGATTAAACTATGGCTACACCTTC

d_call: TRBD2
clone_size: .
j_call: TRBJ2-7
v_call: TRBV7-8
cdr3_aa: CASSLGGDGTSGVVEQYF
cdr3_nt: TGTGCCAGCAGCTTAGGAGGGGATGGGACTAGCGGGGTGGTCGAGCAGTACTTC

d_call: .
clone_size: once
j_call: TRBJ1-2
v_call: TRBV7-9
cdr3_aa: CASSSSKGGARGANYGYTF
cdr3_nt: TGTGCCAGCAGCTCCTCAAAGGGGGGGGCCCGAGGAGCTAACTATGGCTACACCTTC

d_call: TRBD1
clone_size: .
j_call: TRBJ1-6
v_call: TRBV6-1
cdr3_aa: CASSWDRLNNSPLHF
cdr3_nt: TGTGCCAGCAGTTGGGACAGGCTTAATAATTCACCCCTCCACTTT

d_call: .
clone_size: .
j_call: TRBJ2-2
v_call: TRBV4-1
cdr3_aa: CASSHFTSSSTGELFF
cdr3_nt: TGCGCCAGCAGCCACTTCACTAGCTCGAGCACCGGGGAGCTGTTTTTT

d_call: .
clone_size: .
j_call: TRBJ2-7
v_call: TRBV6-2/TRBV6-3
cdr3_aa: CASSTPAASYEQYF
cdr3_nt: TGTGCCAGCAGTACCCCAGCGGCCTCCTACGAGCAGTACTTC